What follows are 16 T cell receptor beta chains derived from one specimen sequenced in a study of monozygotic twins with inflammatory bowel disease. TCRdb reanalyzed the 5' RACE reads, giving one entry per CDR3 protein sequence and no DNA. Its listing shows approximately 340,000 distinct CDR3 sequences. Sequenced material: blood. These receptors came from a human donor with ulcerative colitis or Crohn's disease, or a healthy co-twin of an affected twin (not recorded which).

The gene calls are TRBV5-1 and TRBJ2-7. The CDR3 runs to 13 residues. The germline gives CDR1 SGHRS, CDR2 YFSETQ. CDR3 loop: CASSLGADTLPYF.

This chain uses TRBV3-1 with TRBJ1-1. The CDR3 totals 13 residues. Germline assignment: CDR1 LGHDT and CDR2 YNNKEL (reference sequence). CDR3 residues: CASSQELGTEAFF.

The J gene is TRBJ2-2, the V gene TRBV6-1. The CDR3 loop spans 14 amino acids. Germline loops: CDR1 MNHNS, CDR2 SASEGT. The CDR3 spells CASSVKKDTGELFF.

This chain links TRBV7-2 with TRBJ2-3. From germline, CDR1 is SGHTA and CDR2 FQGNSA. The CDR3 covers 12 residues. The CDR3 loop reads CASSYNTDTQYF.

The chain links TRBV20-1 to TRBJ2-5. Germline CDR1 is DFQATT and CDR2 is SNEGSKA (reference sequence). This CDR3 contains 11 residues. The CDR3: CSVLIQETQYF.

The chain joins TRBV7-2 to TRBJ2-7; TCRdb's assignment of TRBD2 cannot be checked, as there is no DNA. The germline V gene has CDR1 SGHTA and CDR2 FQGNSA. This CDR3 comprises 15 residues. The CDR3: CASSLIAGEHYEQYF.

The chain couples TRBV20-1 to TRBJ1-1; checking the TCRdb D call of TRBD1 is not possible without DNA. Germline V gene data show CDR1 as DFQATT and CDR2 as SNEGSKA (reference sequence). CDR3 size: 16 residues. This chain's CDR3 is CSARNPSSGLDTEAFF.

V is TRBV20-1 and J is TRBJ2-3; with no DNA, the TCRdb D assignment of TRBD1 cannot be verified. The CDR3 consists of 15 residues. The germline CDR1 and CDR2 sequences are DFQATT and SNEGSKA (reference sequence). The chain's CDR3 is CSASRGGGFTDTQYF.

The gene calls are TRBV5-4 and TRBJ1-1; absent DNA, TCRdb's TRBD1 call cannot be checked. Germline assignment: CDR1 SGHNT and CDR2 YYREEE (reference sequence). The CDR3 consists of 13 residues. The CDR3 sequence: CASSSGQGAGAFF.

The chain has TRBV5-1 and TRBJ1-1; TCRdb's D gene call, TRBD1, goes unchecked for lack of DNA. The CDR3 loop spans 16 amino acids. Germline CDR1 is SGHRS and CDR2 is YFSETQ. The CDR3 region is CASSLEKGQGRTEAFF.

V is TRBV6-6 and J is TRBJ2-2. Germline values: CDR1 MNHNY, CDR2 SVGAGI (reference sequence). The CDR3 is 12 amino acids. This CDR3 is CASGANTGELFF.

This sequence joins TRBV24-1 and TRBJ2-6. This CDR3 spans 19 amino acids. Germline CDR1 is KGHDR and CDR2 is SFDVKD. CDR3 in amino acids: CATSDLRETTLSGANVLTF.

The chain has TRBV4-3 and TRBJ2-6; TCRdb reports TRBD2, a call that lacks DNA to check it against. The CDR3 runs 19 residues. The germline gives CDR1 LGHNA, CDR2 YSLEER. This CDR3 is CASSQVIGGPGRGANVLTF.

The chain recombines TRBV12-3 or TRBV12-4 with TRBJ2-5; the D call of TRBD1 rests on TCRdb alone, since no DNA is present to check it. CDR3 length equals 15 residues. CDR3 residues: CASSLRQGTLETQYF.

The chain couples TRBV6-4 to TRBJ2-3. This CDR3 region has 15 residues. Looked up from germline, CDR1 is MRHNA and CDR2 is SNTAGT. CDR3 loop: CASSDYDGATDTQYF.

The chain couples TRBV19 to TRBJ2-7; the D call from TCRdb, TRBD1, cannot be confirmed without DNA. CDR1 and CDR2 from the germline V gene are LNHDA and SQIVND (reference sequence). The CDR3 is made up of 17 amino acids. CDR3 protein: CASSPGSGQPHSYEQYF.